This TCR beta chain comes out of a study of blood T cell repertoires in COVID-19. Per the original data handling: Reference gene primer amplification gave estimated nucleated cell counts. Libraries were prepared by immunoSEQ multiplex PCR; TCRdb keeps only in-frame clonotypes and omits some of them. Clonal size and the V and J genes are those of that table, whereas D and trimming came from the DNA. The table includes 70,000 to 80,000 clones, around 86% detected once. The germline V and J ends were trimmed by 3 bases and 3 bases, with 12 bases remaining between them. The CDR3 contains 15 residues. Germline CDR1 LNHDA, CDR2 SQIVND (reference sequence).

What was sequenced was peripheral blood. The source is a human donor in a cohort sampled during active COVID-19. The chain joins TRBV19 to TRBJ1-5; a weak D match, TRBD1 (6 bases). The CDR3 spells CASSIRWDTNQPQHF. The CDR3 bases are TGTGCCAGTAGTATTAGGTGGGACACCAATCAGCCCCAGCATTTT.